A selection of T cell receptor beta chains follows, all from one sample in a study of shared clonotypes between healthy human individuals. The assay was immunoSEQ multiplex PCR, and TCRdb's table has in-frame clones only and misses some. The data show around 1.9 million clones, 93% seen once. Source material: naive CD8+ T cells from PBMCs. Every receptor here comes from a man aged 18-30 years in good health. Some clones in this sample may be carry-over from other donors' samples. Both conserved end residues are part of each CDR3. The order of the fields is clone size, J gene, D gene, V gene, CDR3 DNA, CDR3 protein. The D gene is left open where the match is weak. Not all rows give a size; the values are once, few, many and, for expanded clones, a class.

>-|TRBJ2-3|TRBD1|TRBV28
TGTGCCAGCCTAGGACAGGTTAGCACAGATACGCAGTATTTT
CASLGQVSTDTQYF
>-|TRBJ2-5|-|TRBV7-9
TGTGCCAGCAGCTTAAGCGGGTCTAGCGAGGAGACCCAGTACTTC
CASSLSGSSEETQYF
>-|TRBJ1-1|TRBD1|TRBV30
TGTGCCTGGAGTAACAGGGGGGGTGTCACTGAAGCTTTCTTT
CAWSNRGGVTEAFF
>-|TRBJ2-3|-|TRBV6-1
TGTGCCAGCAGTGGATCTAGCACGGCTCTATGGAGAGATACGCAGTATTTT
CASSGSSTALWRDTQYF
>-|TRBJ2-3|-|TRBV11-2
TGTGCCAGCAGCTTAGATCGAGATAGCACCCCCACAGATACGCAGTATTTT
CASSLDRDSTPTDTQYF
>few|TRBJ1-1|-|TRBV9
TGTGCCAGCAGGGAGACAGAGAACACTGAAGCTTTCTTT
CASRETENTEAFF
>-|TRBJ1-3|TRBD1|TRBV5-1
TGCGCCAGCAGCTCCGGACAGGGCCCCTACTCTGGAAACACCATATATTTT
CASSSGQGPYSGNTIYF
>once|TRBJ2-3|TRBD2|TRBV7-6
TGTGCCAGCAGCCCAGGGACTCGCGGGGGAGATACGCAGTATTTT
CASSPGTRGGDTQYF
>-|TRBJ2-1|-|TRBV28
TGTGCCAGCAGCCCGAGGGGGGGGTCCTACAATGAGCAGTTCTTC
CASSPRGGSYNEQFF
>-|TRBJ2-1|-|TRBV11-2
TGTGCCAGCAGCTTAGTTACCCCCGGACAGTACCGATCCTACAATGAGCAGTTCTTC
CASSLVTPGQYRSYNEQFF
>-|TRBJ2-7|TRBD2|TRBV10-3
TGTGCCATCAGTGAGTCCCGAGCCCAGCGGGAGGTCACGTACGAGCAGTACTTC
CAISESRAQREVTYEQYF
>once|TRBJ2-1|TRBD2|TRBV7-3
TGTGCCAGCAGCACAATAGCGGGAGTCCCCTACAATGAGCAGTTCTTC
CASSTIAGVPYNEQFF
>-|TRBJ2-7|-|TRBV5-5
TGTGCCAGCAGCTTGGAGGCAGGGAGGTCCTACGAGCAGTACTTC
CASSLEAGRSYEQYF
>-|TRBJ2-7|-|TRBV13
TGTGCCAGCAGCGCCGGGGCCGGCGAGCAGTACTTC
CASSAGAGEQYF
>-|TRBJ2-7|-|TRBV10-3
TGTGCCATCAGCAGAACAGACCGGGGCGAGCAGTACTTC
CAISRTDRGEQYF
>-|TRBJ2-6|-|TRBV5-1
TGCGAAGAACAGGGACCTGGGGCCAACGTCCTGACTTTC
CEEQGPGANVLTF
>-|TRBJ2-7|-|TRBV21-1
TGTGCCAGCAGCCTCAAGGGGGAGGGACAGGAGAGAGAGGAGCAGTACTTC
CASSLKGEGQEREEQYF
>-|TRBJ2-1|TRBD2|TRBV5-6
TGTGCCAGCAGCTTCCCCCCTGGGCGGGAGGGCCGTGGTGAGCAGTTCTTC
CASSFPPGREGRGEQFF
>-|TRBJ2-3|-|TRBV7-9
TGTGCCAGCAGCCCCCCAGCCAGCGGGCTAACAGATACGCAGTATTTT
CASSPPASGLTDTQYF
>-|TRBJ2-1|-|TRBV5-1
TGCGCCAGCAGCTTTTGGCCAGGGGCACGGAATGAGCAGTTCTTC
CASSFWPGARNEQFF
>once|TRBJ2-7|TRBD2|TRBV5-1
TGCGCCAGCAGCGAGACTAGCGGCTACCTCCAAGCCTACGAGCAGTACTTC
CASSETSGYLQAYEQYF
>-|TRBJ2-7|TRBD1|TRBV9
TGTGCCAGCAGCGCGGCCCCCGGGACAGGGGCCTACGAGCAGTACTTC
CASSAAPGTGAYEQYF
>-|TRBJ1-4|-|TRBV28
TGTGCCAGCAGTTTGCACCCAACTAATGAAAAACTGTTTTTT
CASSLHPTNEKLFF
>-|TRBJ2-7|TRBD1|TRBV19
TGTGCCAGTAGTACGCCGGGACAGGGGGCGCGGTCCTACGAGCAGTACTTC
CASSTPGQGARSYEQYF
>-|TRBJ2-1|TRBD2|TRBV27
TGTGCCAGCAGTTTATACGCTAGCGGTTACAATGAGCAGTTCTTC
CASSLYASGYNEQFF
>-|TRBJ2-2|TRBD1|TRBV6-5
TGTGCCAGCAGTTCGGGGACAGGGAACACCGGGGAGCTGTTTTTT
CASSSGTGNTGELFF
>-|TRBJ2-7|-|TRBV28
TGTGCCAGCAGTGGATCAGCCTACGAGCAGTACTTC
CASSGSAYEQYF
>-|TRBJ1-2|-|TRBV21-1
TGTGCCAGCAGCAATACGAGGACAGGGAAAGGCTACACCTTC
CASSNTRTGKGYTF
>-|TRBJ2-7|-|TRBV7-9
TGTGCCAGCAGCTTAGGCGGCCAATCCTACGAGCAGTACTTC
CASSLGGQSYEQYF
>-|TRBJ1-1|-|TRBV5-1
TGCGCCAGCGGGCCCCTCCTCTCCGAGATGAACACTGAAGCTTTCTTT
CASGPLLSEMNTEAFF
>-|TRBJ2-7|-|TRBV6-6
TGTGCCAGCAGTCCCCGTGGGACACAGTTTCTCGAGCAGTACTTC
CASSPRGTQFLEQYF
>-|TRBJ1-1|-|TRBV5-1
TGCGCCAGCAGCGTGCGAGGTGTCGGCACTGAAGCTTTCTTT
CASSVRGVGTEAFF
>-|TRBJ2-7|-|TRBV30
TGTGCCTGGAGTGTACGAGGGGTAGGCTACGAGCAGTACTTC
CAWSVRGVGYEQYF
>once|TRBJ2-3|-|TRBV7-2
TGTGCCAGCAGCTTTGTGGCGGTGACCACAGATACGCAGTATTTT
CASSFVAVTTDTQYF
>-|TRBJ1-4|TRBD1|TRBV14
TGTGCCAGCAGCCAGAGACAGGGCGGAACTAATGAAAAACTGTTTTTT
CASSQRQGGTNEKLFF
>-|TRBJ1-1|-|TRBV6-1
TGTGCCAGCAGTGTATGGGATCGCACTGAAGCTTTCTTT
CASSVWDRTEAFF
>-|TRBJ2-7|-|TRBV9
TGTGCCAGCAGCCCCGGGACACCGAGTTACGAGCAGTACTTC
CASSPGTPSYEQYF
>-|TRBJ2-3|-|TRBV21-1
TGTGCCAGCAGCAAAGTAAGAGAGACGGGCGATACGCAGTATTTT
CASSKVRETGDTQYF
>-|TRBJ1-5|-|TRBV19
TGTGCCAGTAGTATGGTCGGTCTCGGCAATCAGCCCCAGCATTTT
CASSMVGLGNQPQHF
>-|TRBJ2-2|-|TRBV19
TGTGCCAGTAGTAGTATTGCAGTCGCGAACACCGGGGAGCTGTTTTTT
CASSSIAVANTGELFF
>-|TRBJ2-7|TRBD1|TRBV19
TGTGCCAGTAGTATGACCGGGACAGGGGGCCAGGCCTACGAGCAGTACTTC
CASSMTGTGGQAYEQYF
>-|TRBJ1-1|-|TRBV15
TGTGCCACCAGCACGGGACTGCTGAACACTGAAGCTTTCTTT
CATSTGLLNTEAFF
>-|TRBJ2-7|-|TRBV7-6
TGTGCCAGCAGCCCGAAGGACAGTTCCTACGAGCAGTACTTC
CASSPKDSSYEQYF
>once|TRBJ1-5|-|TRBV6-5
TGTGCCACCATGGGTGTGGGGAGCAATCAGCCCCAGCATTTT
CATMGVGSNQPQHF
>-|TRBJ2-2|-|TRBV5-8
TGTGCCAGCAGCTTGAGGCGGGCCGGGGAGCTGTTTTTT
CASSLRRAGELFF
>-|TRBJ2-5|TRBD2|TRBV7-6
TGTGCCAGCAGCCCAGGGTGGGGTACTAGCGGGGCCAAGGGAAAGGAGACCCAGTACTTC
CASSPGWGTSGAKGKETQYF
>-|TRBJ2-2|TRBD1|TRBV18
TGTGCCAGCTCACGGGACAGACTTAACACCGGGGAGCTGTTTTTT
CASSRDRLNTGELFF
>-|TRBJ2-7|TRBD1|TRBV27
TGTGCCAGCAGTTGGGGACCGGGACAGAGTCTACGGGAGCAGTACTTC
CASSWGPGQSLREQYF
>-|TRBJ1-1|-|TRBV27
TGTGCCAGCTGGAATCGTCAGGGCACTGAAGCTTTCTTT
CASWNRQGTEAFF
>-|TRBJ2-7|TRBD1|TRBV28
TGTGCCAGCAGTCCATGGGACAGGCGGTACGAGCAGTACTTC
CASSPWDRRYEQYF
>-|TRBJ2-2|TRBD1|TRBV28
TGTGCCAGCAGTTTGGTCGAGACAGGGTGGACCGGGGAGCTGTTTTTT
CASSLVETGWTGELFF
>-|TRBJ2-1|-|TRBV10-3
TGTGCCATCAGTGGCAGGAACAATGAGCAGTTCTTC
CAISGRNNEQFF
>-|TRBJ1-4|-|TRBV9
TGTGCCAGCAGCCCATCCGGGACGTATGAAAAACTGTTTTTT
CASSPSGTYEKLFF